This TCR beta chain was observed in a study of shared clonotypes between healthy human individuals. Study-level information: Three plates each covered CD4 naive and memory; CD8 naive two, CD8 memory one. Findings and caveats of the study: Non-shared clonotypes were found to have lower generation probabilities than the clonotypes that were shared by all four of the sorted-subset donors.

As to this clone: The antigen is not known.

Germline V CDR1 and CDR2: SGHTA, FQGNSA. The CDR3 has 18 residues. With V trimmed by 4 bases and J by 0 bases, 7 bases remained unmatched. Genomic DNA from each subset was divided evenly over several immunoSEQ plates. Per sorted-subset replicate PCR, input was approximately 200 ng DNA, representing tens of thousands of T cell genomes. The protocol was immunoSEQ multiplex PCR, while the TCRdb copy is restricted to in-frame clones and leaves out a portion. The table shows approximately 940,000 clones, with over 60% occurring only once. The sequencing input was memory CD4+ T cells sorted from blood. Subset in this sample: CD45RA-negative fraction. The chain is built from TRBV7-2 and TRBJ1-6; 9 bases are shared with TRBD1. The sequence derives from a man aged 18-30 years in good health. Here the CDR3 reads CASSYTGGLSSYNSPLHF. CDR3 DNA: TGTGCCAGCAGCTATACAGGGGGCCTAAGCTCCTATAATTCACCCCTCCACTTT.